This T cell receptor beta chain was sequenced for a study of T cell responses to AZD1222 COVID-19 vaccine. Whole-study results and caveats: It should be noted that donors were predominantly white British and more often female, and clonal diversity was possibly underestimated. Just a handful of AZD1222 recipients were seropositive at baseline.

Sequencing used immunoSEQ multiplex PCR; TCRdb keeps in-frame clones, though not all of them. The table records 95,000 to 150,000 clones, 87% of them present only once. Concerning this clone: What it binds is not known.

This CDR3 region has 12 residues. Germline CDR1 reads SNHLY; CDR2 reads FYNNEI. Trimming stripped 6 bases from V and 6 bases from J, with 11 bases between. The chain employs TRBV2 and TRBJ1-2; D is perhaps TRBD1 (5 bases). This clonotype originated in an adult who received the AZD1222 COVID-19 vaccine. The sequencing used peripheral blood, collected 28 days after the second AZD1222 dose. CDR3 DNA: TGTGCCAGCAGAACGGGAGGGGATGGCTACACCTTC. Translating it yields CASRTGGDGYTF.